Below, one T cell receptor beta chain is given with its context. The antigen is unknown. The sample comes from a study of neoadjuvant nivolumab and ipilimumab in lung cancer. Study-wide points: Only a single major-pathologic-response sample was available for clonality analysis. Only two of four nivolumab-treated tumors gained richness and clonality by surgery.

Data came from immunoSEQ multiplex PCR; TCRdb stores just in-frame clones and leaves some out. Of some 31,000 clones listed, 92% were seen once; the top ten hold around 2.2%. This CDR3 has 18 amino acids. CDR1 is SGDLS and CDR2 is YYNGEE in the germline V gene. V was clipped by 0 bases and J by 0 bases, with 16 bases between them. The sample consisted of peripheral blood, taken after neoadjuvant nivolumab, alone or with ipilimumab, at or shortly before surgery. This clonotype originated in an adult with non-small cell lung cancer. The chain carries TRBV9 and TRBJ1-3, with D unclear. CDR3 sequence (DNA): TGTGCCAGCAGCGTAGGGCCCCGGAGCGCATTCTCTGGAAACACCATATATTTT. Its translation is CASSVGPRSAFSGNTIYF.